This entry lists 15 T cell receptor beta chains sequenced from one sample in a study of blood T cells in healthy people across ages. Using a J-beta primer mix together with a sample-barcoded 5' primer, a second PCR was run for roughly 6 to 11 cycles. TCRdb re-analysed the 5' RACE reads in MiXCR, keeping a single row per CDR3 protein. The sample has fewer than 650,000 distinct CDR3 sequences, roughly a quarter seen once; the top ten hold approximately 3.3%. The data also belong to a second study, concerning T cells of mothers and their children.

The sequencing input was blood. These receptors all come from a boy younger than 10 in good health.

The chain has TRBV5-1 and TRBJ2-1; 14 bases map to TRBD2. CDR3 length: 16 amino acids. The V segment lost 5 bases and the J segment 7 bases; nucleotides outside the gene matches: 8. Germline CDR1 and CDR2: SGHRS and YFSETQ. Here the CDR3 reads CASRPQGLAGVNEQFF. In DNA form, the CDR3 reads TGCGCCAGCAGACCCCAGGGACTAGCGGGAGTTAATGAGCAGTTCTTC.

The chain links TRBV10-2 to TRBJ2-7; D remains unclear. The DNA end is more similar to TRBJ2-1, so the J call may be wrong. The CDR3 sequence is 15 residues long. The germline V gene has CDR1 WSHSY and CDR2 SAAADI. The DNA for the CDR3 is TGCGCCAGCAGTGTGGGATCCCGTTCCTACAATGAGCAGTTCTTC. Its protein product is CASSVGSRSYNEQFF.

The gene calls are TRBV2 and TRBJ2-7, with D unclear. The germline V gene encodes CDR1 SNHLY and CDR2 FYNNEI. The V end lost 3 bases, the J end lost 5 bases, and 14 bases lay between the germline ends. The CDR3 totals 14 residues. In DNA form, the CDR3 reads TGTGCCAGCAGTGAGCTTAGGCAATTCCACGAGCAGTACTTC. This gives the protein CASSELRQFHEQYF.

V usage is TRBV20-1 and J usage is TRBJ2-4; 8 bases match TRBD1. V trimming: 3 bases; J trimming: 7 bases; junction bases outside the gene matches: 8. Germline CDR1 is DFQATT and CDR2 is SNEGSKA (reference sequence). The CDR3 runs 14 residues. The CDR3 reads CSARPSDRANIQYF. The DNA of the CDR3 is TGCAGTGCTAGGCCCTCGGACAGGGCGAACATTCAGTACTTC.

The chain recombines TRBV4-1 with TRBJ1-1; weak D call: TRBD1 (5 bases). The CDR3 loop spans 16 amino acids. Germline CDR1 is MGHRA and CDR2 is YSYEKL. V was clipped by 4 bases and J by 0 bases, with 15 bases between them. CDR3 sequence reads: CASSPTAKLMNTEAFF. The CDR3 DNA reads TGCGCCAGCAGCCCGACAGCGAAACTGATGAACACTGAAGCTTTCTTT.

J is TRBJ2-1 and V is TRBV20-1; D ambiguous. Germline V gives CDR1 DFQATT, CDR2 SNEGSKA (reference sequence). This CDR3 is built from 11 residues. Trimming took off 4 bases at V and 6 bases at J, with 7 bases between the two ends. The CDR3 is CSANRVNEQFF. The CDR3 DNA reads as TGCAGTGCTAACCGGGTCAATGAGCAGTTCTTC.

The chain recombines TRBV6-6 with TRBJ1-4, with D possibly matching TRBD1 (5 bases). Trimming shortened V by 2 bases and J by 8 bases, and 18 bases separated the two germline ends. Germline-derived CDR1 and CDR2 are MNHNY and SVGAGI (reference sequence). This CDR3 is built from 16 residues. This chain's CDR3 is CASSYGLGQGREKLFF. The DNA of the CDR3 is TGTGCCAGCAGTTACGGTCTTGGGCAGGGAAGGGAAAAACTGTTTTTT.

The V gene is TRBV29-1, the J gene TRBJ1-2; unclear D gene. Per the germline V gene, CDR1 is SQVTM and CDR2 is ANQGSEA. The CDR3 runs to 12 residues. Trimming left V 7 bases short and J 2 bases short, with 11 bases between. CDR3 residues: CSAGEGNYGYTF. As DNA, the CDR3 is TGCAGCGCTGGGGAGGGCAACTATGGCTACACCTTC.

This rearrangement joins TRBV7-6 to TRBJ2-1; 8 bases are a match to TRBD2. J was trimmed by 3 bases and V by 4 bases; bases with no gene match: 2. There are 14 residues in the CDR3. The germline gives CDR1 SGHVS, CDR2 FNYEAQ. In DNA, the CDR3 is TGTGCCAGCAGCTCTAGCGGGTACTACAATGAGCAGTTCTTC. Encoded protein: CASSSSGYYNEQFF.

The rearrangement uses TRBV7-2 and TRBJ1-2, with TRBD1 as a possible D gene (5 bases). CDR3 length equals 15 residues. The germline V and J ends were trimmed by 1 base and 4 bases, with 13 bases remaining between them. Germline lookup yields CDR1 SGHTA and CDR2 FQGNSA. CDR3 coding DNA: TGTGCCAGCAGCTTAGGTCCAGGGTGGGTCTATGGCTACACCTTC. Its protein product is CASSLGPGWVYGYTF.

This clonotype was seen a handful of times. The V and J genes are TRBV20-1 and TRBJ2-5; 9 positions agree with TRBD2. Gene TRBJ2-1 matches the end of the DNA better, so the J call may be wrong. Germline V gives CDR1 DFQATT, CDR2 SNEGSKA (reference sequence). The CDR3 has 14 residues. The CDR3 reads CSARSASGDSEQFF. In DNA form, the CDR3 reads TGCAGTGCTAGATCGGCTAGCGGGGATAGTGAGCAGTTCTTC.

Notes on this clonotype: The germline gene is not matched at one end of the junction; a read error may be the cause. V gene TRBV20-1 combines with J gene TRBJ2-5; tentatively, D is TRBD1 (6 bases). Per the germline V gene, CDR1 is DFQATT and CDR2 is SNEGSKA (reference sequence). CDR3 length equals 10 residues. CDR3 sequence (DNA): TGCAGTGCTAGAGTGGGGGCTGAGCGGTTC. It is translated as CSARVGAERF.

This clonotype was found many times. V usage is TRBV11-2 and J usage is TRBJ1-1, with TRBD1 identical over 8 bases. Germline V gene data show CDR1 as SGHAT and CDR2 as FQNNGV. V was clipped by 4 bases and J by 5 bases; unmatched bases: 9. The CDR3 is made up of 15 amino acids. The CDR3 sequence: CASSSRTGWGTEAFF. The DNA of the CDR3 is TGTGCCAGCAGCTCCCGGACAGGGTGGGGGACTGAAGCTTTCTTT.

The genes are TRBV5-6 and TRBJ2-3, with 7 nucleotides matching TRBD1. There are 14 residues in the CDR3. The V and J ends lost 4 bases and 4 bases, in that order; junction bases with no gene match: 6. From germline, CDR1 is SGHDT and CDR2 YYEEEE. The CDR3 sequence: CASSGTVRPDTQYF. Written as DNA, the CDR3 is TGTGCCAGCAGCGGGACAGTTCGTCCAGATACGCAGTATTTT. The full variable domain, completed using reference TRBV5-6 and TRBJ2-3, is DAGVTQSPTHLIKTRGQQVTLRCSPKSGHDTVSWYQQALGQGPQFIFQYYEEEERQRGNFPDRFSGHQFPNYSSELNVNALLLGDSALYLCASSGTVRPDTQYFGPGTRLTVL.

V usage is TRBV5-1 and J usage is TRBJ1-2; 8 nucleotides match TRBD1. The V gene's germline CDR1 is SGHRS and CDR2 YFSETQ. Losses at the gene ends were 5 bases for V and 6 bases for J; bases not matched to a gene: 6. The CDR3 runs to 13 residues. The CDR3 coding sequence is TGCGCCAGCAGTGGAGTACAGGGGGATGGCTACACCTTC. Its protein is CASSGVQGDGYTF.